The entry that follows covers one TCR beta chain sequence. The read is 3 residues too short to cover the CDR3 end, so that end is filled in from the germline J gene. The data were taken from a study of T cells in women clearing cervical HPV infection. Sequencing was performed with immunoSEQ multiplex PCR; in TCRdb, only in-frame clones are kept and a portion is missing. The table for this sample gives under 25,000 clones. This CDR3 region has 16 residues. V lost 4 bases and J lost 0, with 16 bases in between. Per the germline V gene, CDR1 is SGHRS and CDR2 is YFSETQ. The sequenced sample consisted of blood buffy coat. The receptor comes from a woman between 18 and 70 years old with a cervical HPV16 infection that either progressed to CIN3+ or cleared (not recorded which). The chain carries TRBV5-1 and TRBJ1-2; D is undetermined. CDR3 in amino acids: CASSPGARVTNYGYTF. CDR3 DNA, as far as it was read: TGCGCCAGCAGCCCAGGCGCTCGAGTAACTAACTATGGC.